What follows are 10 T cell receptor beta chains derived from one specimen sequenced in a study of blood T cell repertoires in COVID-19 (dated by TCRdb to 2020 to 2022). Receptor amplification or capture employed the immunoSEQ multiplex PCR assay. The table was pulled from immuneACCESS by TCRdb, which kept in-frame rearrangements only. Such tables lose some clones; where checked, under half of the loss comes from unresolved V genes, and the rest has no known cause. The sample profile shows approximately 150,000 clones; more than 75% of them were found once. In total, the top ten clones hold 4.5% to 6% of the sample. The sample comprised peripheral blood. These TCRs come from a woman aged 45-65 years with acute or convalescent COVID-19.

CDR3 amino acids: CSASRAQNTGELFF. CDR3 in DNA: TGCAGTGCTAGTAGAGCCCAAAACACCGGGGAGCTGTTTTTT. The V and J genes are TRBV20-1 and TRBJ2-2; D is undetermined. CDR1 is DFQATT and CDR2 is SNEGSKA in the germline V gene (reference sequence). V was trimmed by 3 bases and J by 2 bases, leaving 10 bases between them. CDR3 length: 14 amino acids.

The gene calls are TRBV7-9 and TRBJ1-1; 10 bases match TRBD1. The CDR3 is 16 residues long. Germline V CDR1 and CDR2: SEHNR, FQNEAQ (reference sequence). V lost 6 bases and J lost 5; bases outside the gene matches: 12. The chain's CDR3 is CASSHRDRGFETEAFF. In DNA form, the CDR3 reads TGTGCCAGCAGTCATAGGGACAGGGGTTTTGAAACTGAAGCTTTCTTT.

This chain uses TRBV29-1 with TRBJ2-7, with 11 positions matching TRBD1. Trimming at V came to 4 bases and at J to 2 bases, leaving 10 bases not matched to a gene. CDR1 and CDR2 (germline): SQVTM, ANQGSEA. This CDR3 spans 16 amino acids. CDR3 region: CSVGGWGQGVAYEQYF. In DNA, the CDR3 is TGCAGCGTTGGAGGATGGGGACAGGGGGTCGCCTACGAGCAGTACTTC.

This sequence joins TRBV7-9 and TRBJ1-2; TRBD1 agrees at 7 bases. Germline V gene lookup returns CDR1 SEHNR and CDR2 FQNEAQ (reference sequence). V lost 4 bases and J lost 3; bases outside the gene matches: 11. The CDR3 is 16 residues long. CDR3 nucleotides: TGTGCCAGCAGCTCCAAACGGGACAGCCCGGACTATGGCTACACCTTC. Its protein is CASSSKRDSPDYGYTF.

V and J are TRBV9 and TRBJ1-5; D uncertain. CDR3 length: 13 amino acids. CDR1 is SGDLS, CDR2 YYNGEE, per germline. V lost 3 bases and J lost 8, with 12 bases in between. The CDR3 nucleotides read TGTGCCAGCAGCGGGGGAGGGTTCGAGCCCCAGCATTTT. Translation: CASSGGGFEPQHF.

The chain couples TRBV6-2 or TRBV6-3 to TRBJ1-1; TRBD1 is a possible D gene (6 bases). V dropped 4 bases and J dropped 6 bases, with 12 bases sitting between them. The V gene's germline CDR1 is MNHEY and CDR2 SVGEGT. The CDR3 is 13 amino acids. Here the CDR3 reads CASSLGQRPEAFF. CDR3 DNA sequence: TGTGCCAGCAGTTTAGGACAGCGACCTGAAGCTTTCTTT.

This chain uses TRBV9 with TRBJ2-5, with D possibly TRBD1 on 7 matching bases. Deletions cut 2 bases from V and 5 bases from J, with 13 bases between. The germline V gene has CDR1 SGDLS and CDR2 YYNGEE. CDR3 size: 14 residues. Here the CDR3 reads CASSVTGTWETQYF. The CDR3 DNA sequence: TGTGCCAGCAGCGTGACAGGGACTTGGGAGACCCAGTACTTC.

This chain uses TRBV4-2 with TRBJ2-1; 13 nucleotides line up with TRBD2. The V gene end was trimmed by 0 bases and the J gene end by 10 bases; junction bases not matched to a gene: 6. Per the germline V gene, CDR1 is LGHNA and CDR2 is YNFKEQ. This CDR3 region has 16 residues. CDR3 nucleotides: TGTGCCAGCAGCCAAGAACCCACTAGCGGGGGGGCAGAGCAGTTCTTC. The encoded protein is CASSQEPTSGGAEQFF.

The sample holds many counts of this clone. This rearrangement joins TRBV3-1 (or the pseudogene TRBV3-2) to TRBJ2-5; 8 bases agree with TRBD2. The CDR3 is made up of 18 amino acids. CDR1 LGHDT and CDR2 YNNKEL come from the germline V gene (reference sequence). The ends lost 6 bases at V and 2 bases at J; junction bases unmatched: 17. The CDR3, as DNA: TGTGCCAGCAGGGGGGGCCTAGGGGTAGCGGGGCCGCAAGAGACCCAGTACTTC. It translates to CASRGGLGVAGPQETQYF.

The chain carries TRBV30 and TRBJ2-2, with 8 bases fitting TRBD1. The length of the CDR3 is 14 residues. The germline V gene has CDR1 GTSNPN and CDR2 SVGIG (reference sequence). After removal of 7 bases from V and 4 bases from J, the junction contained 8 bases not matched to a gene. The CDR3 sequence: CASQTGAGTGELFF. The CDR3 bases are TGTGCCTCCCAGACAGGGGCGGGCACCGGGGAGCTGTTTTTT.